The 32 T cell receptor beta chains presented below share a single source sample, sequenced in a study of T-cell reconstitution after alpha-beta-depleted transplantation in children. Unique molecular identifiers tagged the TCRbeta library. TCRdb used MiXCR to reprocess the PCR reads, holding one entry per CDR3 protein. Seen here are 250,000 to 400,000 distinct CDR3 sequences, around 25% observed once, and the top ten hold 11%. The input for sequencing was PBMCs, mostly from graft donor cells, taken 180 days after TCRalphabeta/CD19-depleted stem cell transplant. The receptor source for this set is a male patient younger than 18 who had a stem cell transplant for acute lymphoblastic leukemia, so the T cells may come from the graft donor.

This clonotype was detected only a few times. J is TRBJ1-4 and V is TRBV20-1; no clear D. CDR3 size: 11 residues. Germline values: CDR1 DFQATT, CDR2 SNEGSKA (reference sequence). Deletions cut 5 bases from V and 7 bases from J, with 8 bases between. CDR3 region: CSARNGEKLFF. In nucleotides, the CDR3 is TGCAGTGCTCGCAACGGTGAAAAACTGTTTTTT.

This rearrangement joins TRBV4-2 to TRBJ1-2, with TRBD1 as a possible D gene (5 bases). The V end was cut by 1 base, the J end by 2 bases, with 8 bases between. CDR1 and CDR2 from the germline V gene are LGHNA and YNFKEQ. This CDR3 spans 14 amino acids. This CDR3 reads CASSQGHRNYGYTF. DNA for the CDR3: TGTGCCAGCAGCCAAGGGCACAGGAACTATGGCTACACCTTC.

This chain links TRBV5-1 with TRBJ1-1; D call uncertain. V lost 4 bases to trimming and J lost 4 bases, with 17 bases between them. This CDR3 comprises 15 residues. The germline V gene encodes CDR1 SGHRS and CDR2 YFSETQ. The DNA for the CDR3 is TGCGCCAGCAGCCTCGGGAGGTCAGGCGGCACTGAAGCTTTCTTT. Translating it yields CASSLGRSGGTEAFF.

This clonotype occurred a few times. J is TRBJ1-4 and V is TRBV5-1, with 8 bases that match TRBD1. The length of the CDR3 is 16 residues. CDR1 and CDR2 from the germline V gene are SGHRS and YFSETQ. Losses at the gene ends were 4 bases for V and 8 bases for J; bases not matched to a gene: 13. The CDR3 is CASSPLPGGQHEKLFF. The CDR3 nucleotides read TGCGCCAGCAGCCCACTGCCAGGGGGCCAGCACGAAAAACTGTTTTTT.

There are a few counts of this clonotype. V usage is TRBV29-1 and J usage is TRBJ1-2; D not resolved. The germline gives CDR1 SQVTM, CDR2 ANQGSEA. The CDR3 runs 11 residues. Trimming took 6 bases from V and 8 from J, leaving 13 bases between them. CDR3 residues: CSVQHLRGYTF. CDR3 nucleotides: TGCAGCGTGCAGCACTTAAGGGGCTACACCTTC.

This clonotype was detected only a few times. The chain couples TRBV20-1 to TRBJ2-1; 10 bases are shared with TRBD2. The CDR3 sequence is 18 residues long. The germline gives CDR1 DFQATT, CDR2 SNEGSKA (reference sequence). The ends lost 1 base at V and 5 bases at J; junction bases unmatched: 14. DNA of the CDR3: TGCAGTGCTAGAGCCAGGACTTGGACTAGCGGAGTGCACAATGAGCAGTTCTTC. Amino acids: CSARARTWTSGVHNEQFF.

This clonotype has just a few counts. This chain links TRBV5-1 with TRBJ1-1, with D perhaps TRBD1 (5 bases). V dropped 2 bases and J dropped 0 bases, with 20 bases sitting between them. Germline values: CDR1 SGHRS, CDR2 YFSETQ. This CDR3 is built from 18 residues. In nucleotides, the CDR3 is TGCGCCAGCAGCTTCCAGGGTACCGTCGCCGGGATGAACACTGAAGCTTTCTTT. Translated: CASSFQGTVAGMNTEAFF. Drawing the rest from reference TRBV5-1 and TRBJ1-1, the complete variable domain is KAGVTQTPRYLIKTRGQQVTLSCSPISGHRSVSWYQQTPGQGLQFLFEYFSETQRNKGNFPGRFSGRQFSNSRSEMNVSTLELGDSALYLCASSFQGTVAGMNTEAFFGQGTRLTVV.

The gene calls are TRBV13 and TRBJ1-2; 10 bases are a match to TRBD1. The J segment lost 2 bases and the V segment lost 5 bases, leaving 11 bases of the junction unmatched. CDR1 is PRHDT, CDR2 FYEKMQ, per germline (reference sequence). CDR3 length equals 17 residues. Here the CDR3 reads CASSPGPRQGANYGYTF. In DNA form, the CDR3 reads TGTGCCAGCAGCCCCGGACCTAGACAGGGGGCGAACTATGGCTACACCTTC.

The chain uses TRBV12-3 or TRBV12-4 and TRBJ1-1; possibly TRBD1 for D (6 bases). The CDR3 loop spans 15 amino acids. Trimming left V 2 bases short and J 1 base short, with 11 bases between. The CDR3 loop reads CASSLHGGPNTEAFF. The CDR3, as DNA: TGTGCCAGCAGTTTACATGGGGGCCCGAACACTGAAGCTTTCTTT.

There are a few counts of this clonotype. The genes are TRBV4-1 and TRBJ2-4; D perhaps matches TRBD2 (5 bases). The CDR3 length is 16 residues. V dropped 4 bases and J dropped 3 bases, with 16 bases sitting between them. Per the germline V gene, CDR1 is MGHRA and CDR2 is YSYEKL. Here the CDR3 DNA reads TGCGCCAGCAGCCCCCCGATCGGGGTAGGCAAAAACATTCAGTACTTC. It specifies CASSPPIGVGKNIQYF.

This sequence joins TRBV3-1 and TRBJ1-3; D not certain. V gave up 6 bases and J gave up 0 bases, with 9 bases separating them. This CDR3 spans 14 amino acids. Germline V gene data show CDR1 as LGHDT and CDR2 as YNNKEL (reference sequence). The CDR3, as DNA: TGTGCCAGCAGTCCCGTTCTCTCTGGAAACACCATATATTTT. Protein product: CASSPVLSGNTIYF.

This clonotype was seen more than once but under ten times. The gene calls are TRBV5-1 and TRBJ2-7, with 8 nucleotides matching TRBD2. The length of the CDR3 is 15 residues. Germline CDR1 reads SGHRS; CDR2 reads YFSETQ. Trimming at V came to 4 bases and at J to 1 base, leaving 7 bases not matched to a gene. CDR3 DNA: TGCGCCAGCAGCCGTACACTAGCGGCTTCCTACGAGCAGTACTTC. Residues: CASSRTLAASYEQYF.

The V call is TRBV7-6, the J call TRBJ2-7; 11 bases match TRBD2. V was pared by 4 bases and J by 3 bases, with 8 bases of the junction left unmatched. Per germline, CDR1 SGHVS and CDR2 FNYEAQ. The CDR3 runs to 16 residues. CDR3 in DNA: TGTGCCAGCAGCTGGGGGACTAGCGGAGGTATCTACGAGCAGTACTTC. It codes for CASSWGTSGGIYEQYF.

This sequence joins TRBV12-3 or TRBV12-4 and TRBJ2-7; 8 bases are a match to TRBD1. V lost 5 bases and J lost 2; bases outside the gene matches: 8. CDR3 length equals 15 residues. For the CDR3, the DNA is TGTGCCAGCAGTCCGCGGACAGGGTCCCCCTACGAGCAGTACTTC. It translates to CASSPRTGSPYEQYF.

This clonotype appeared a few times. The rearrangement joins TRBV7-6 to TRBJ2-7, with D tentatively TRBD2 (5 bases). V was shortened by 1 base and J by 1 base, with 17 bases between the two germline ends. The CDR3 sequence is 17 residues long. Per germline, CDR1 SGHVS and CDR2 FNYEAQ. CDR3 bases: TGTGCCAGCAGCTTAGGTCCGTTACTAGGTTCTTCCTACGAGCAGTACTTC. Protein: CASSLGPLLGSSYEQYF.

The chain employs TRBV6-2 or TRBV6-3 and TRBJ2-5; 8 bases line up with TRBD1. The CDR3 totals 14 residues. The ends lost 6 bases at V and 5 bases at J; junction bases unmatched: 8. The germline V gene encodes CDR1 MNHEY and CDR2 SVGEGT. CDR3 in DNA: TGTGCCAGCAGCGGACAGGGAGTTTGGGAGACCCAGTACTTC. Translation gives CASSGQGVWETQYF.

This clonotype was counted only a few times. The chain is built from TRBV7-8 and TRBJ2-2; TRBD1 is a possible D gene (6 bases). The CDR3 consists of 15 residues. Germline V CDR1 and CDR2: SGHVS, FQNEAQ. Deletions cut 6 bases from V and 4 bases from J, with 15 bases between. CDR3 region: CASRPRQDFTGELFF. The CDR3 DNA is TGTGCCAGCAGACCACGACAGGACTTCACCGGGGAGCTGTTTTTT.

This clonotype was observed a few times. The chain is built from TRBV18 and TRBJ1-2; possible D gene TRBD1, 6 bases. The CDR3 spans 14 residues. V dropped 6 bases and J dropped 4 bases, with 15 bases sitting between them. The V gene's germline CDR1 is KGHSH and CDR2 LQKENI. In nucleotides, the CDR3 is TGTGCCAGCTCGCCGGTGCAACAGGGCTATGGCTACACCTTC. Translation: CASSPVQQGYGYTF.

The V and J genes are TRBV6-6 and TRBJ2-7, with no clear D. Germline V gene sequence: CDR1 MNHNY, CDR2 SVGAGI (reference sequence). The CDR3 consists of 13 residues. V lost 7 bases, J lost 1 base, and 11 bases lay in between. The CDR3 protein is CASTPYLSYEQYF. CDR3 nucleotide sequence: TGTGCCAGCACCCCCTACCTATCCTACGAGCAGTACTTC.

This clonotype was counted a few times. The J gene is TRBJ2-7, the V gene TRBV4-1; 12 bases are a match to TRBD2. This CDR3 is built from 16 residues. J gave up 5 bases and V 4 bases, and 9 bases lay outside the gene matches. CDR1 and CDR2 from the germline V gene are MGHRA and YSYEKL. The CDR3 DNA sequence: TGCGCCAGCAGCCGTTCCTTGACTAGCGGGAGCGACGAGCAGTACTTC. Translating it yields CASSRSLTSGSDEQYF.

In this sample, this clonotype turned up a few times. J is TRBJ2-2 and V is TRBV5-5; tentatively, D is TRBD1 or TRBD2 (5 bases each). The CDR3 length is 15 residues. Germline V CDR1 and CDR2: SGHKS, YYEKEE (reference sequence). Between the trimmed V and J ends, which lost 1 base and 4 bases, there was a span of 11 bases. The CDR3 reads CASSLSGTITGELFF. The CDR3 DNA reads TGTGCCAGCAGCTTGTCCGGGACCATCACCGGGGAGCTGTTTTTT.

V usage is TRBV5-1 and J usage is TRBJ2-3, with 7 nucleotides matching TRBD2. After removal of 0 bases from V and 10 bases from J, the junction contained 2 bases not matched to a gene. Germline lookup yields CDR1 SGHRS and CDR2 YFSETQ. This CDR3 has 12 residues. CDR3: CASSLVRESQYF. The CDR3 region has the DNA TGCGCCAGCAGCTTGGTGCGGGAGTCGCAGTATTTT.

The chain recombines TRBV7-9 with TRBJ2-1, with D unresolved. The V end was cut by 4 bases, the J end by 10 bases, with 8 bases between. Germline V gene lookup returns CDR1 SEHNR and CDR2 FQNEAQ (reference sequence). The CDR3 has 11 residues. This chain's CDR3 is CASSSRHEQFF. The CDR3 region has the DNA TGTGCCAGCAGCTCCCGACACGAGCAGTTCTTC.

The gene calls are TRBV5-6 and TRBJ2-6, with a weak D call TRBD1 (6 bases). CDR1 and CDR2 (germline): SGHDT, YYEEEE. Trimming took off 1 base at V and 2 bases at J, with 7 bases between the two ends. CDR3 length: 15 residues. In DNA, the CDR3 is TGTGCCAGCAGCTTGAAGGGGGCTGGGGCCAACGTCCTGACTTTC. It encodes CASSLKGAGANVLTF.

The chain has TRBV6-4 and TRBJ2-5; 9 bases align to TRBD1. V trimming: 1 base; J trimming: 3 bases; junction bases outside the gene matches: 15. The CDR3 spans 19 residues. Germline V CDR1 and CDR2: MRHNA, SNTAGT. The CDR3 reads CASSDCRTGDTGSKETQYF. In DNA, the CDR3 is TGTGCCAGCAGTGACTGTAGGACAGGGGACACCGGCTCCAAAGAGACCCAGTACTTC.

This chain connects TRBV19 to TRBJ2-1, with unresolved D. The CDR3 contains 12 residues. V was clipped by 2 bases and J by 9 bases, with 8 bases between them. CDR1 is LNHDA, CDR2 SQIVND, per germline (reference sequence). CDR3 loop: CASSIRAGEQFF. The CDR3 DNA sequence: TGTGCCAGTAGTATAAGGGCTGGTGAGCAGTTCTTC.

V usage is TRBV29-1 and J usage is TRBJ1-5; 7 bases map to TRBD1. The V segment lost 1 base and the J segment 5 bases; nucleotides outside the gene matches: 14. The CDR3 has 17 residues. The germline gives CDR1 SQVTM, CDR2 ANQGSEA. CDR3 loop: CSVEGVYGQVGDQPQHF. CDR3 in DNA: TGCAGCGTTGAAGGGGTTTACGGACAGGTGGGGGATCAGCCCCAGCATTTT.

The chain couples TRBV5-5 to TRBJ1-1; D unresolved. Germline V lookup: CDR1 SGHKS, CDR2 YYEKEE (reference sequence). CDR3 length equals 16 residues. V shed 3 bases and J shed 2 bases, with 17 bases lying between them. CDR3: CASSSQAALTNTEAFF. Here the CDR3 DNA reads TGTGCCAGCAGCTCTCAGGCGGCATTGACCAACACTGAAGCTTTCTTT.

This clonotype was detected ten times or more. The chain joins TRBV20-1 to TRBJ2-7; unclear D gene. The CDR3 extends over 14 amino acids. The V end lost 2 bases, the J end lost 2 bases, and 13 bases lay between the germline ends. In germline, CDR1 is DFQATT, CDR2 SNEGSKA (reference sequence). The CDR3 DNA sequence: TGCAGTGCTAGATTGGCCCCCTCACCCTACGAGCAGTACTTC. This sequence encodes CSARLAPSPYEQYF.

This clonotype was seen only a few times. This chain uses TRBV3-1 with TRBJ1-1; TRBD1 is a possible D gene (6 bases). The CDR3 loop spans 15 amino acids. Germline V CDR1 and CDR2: LGHDT, YNNKEL (reference sequence). Trimming removed 0 bases from V and 6 bases from J, with 14 bases in between. In nucleotides, the CDR3 is TGTGCCAGCAGCCAAGATGGCGTAAGGGGGTCTGAAGCTTTCTTT. Amino acid sequence: CASSQDGVRGSEAFF.

V gene TRBV6-5 combines with J gene TRBJ1-4; TRBD1 aligns across 8 bases. The V and J ends lost 9 bases and 12 bases, in that order; junction bases with no gene match: 9. CDR1 and CDR2 (germline): MNHEY, SVGAGI. The CDR3 has 12 amino acids. The CDR3 loop reads CASGQGWRELFF. In DNA form, the CDR3 reads TGTGCCAGTGGACAGGGCTGGCGAGAACTGTTTTTT.

The chain uses TRBV7-2 and TRBJ2-3; perhaps D is TRBD1 or TRBD2 (6 bases each). This CDR3 region has 17 residues. Looked up from germline, CDR1 is SGHTA and CDR2 is FQGNSA. The V end was cut by 1 base, the J end by 5 bases, with 19 bases between. The CDR3 is CASSLGRWGAARDTQYF. In DNA form, the CDR3 reads TGTGCCAGCAGCTTAGGCCGATGGGGGGCGGCGAGAGATACGCAGTATTTT.